Listed here are 22 T cell receptor beta chains from one sample, sequenced in a study of T cell responses to AZD1222 COVID-19 vaccine. The repertoire was sequenced with immunoSEQ multiplex PCR; TCRdb's copy has only in-frame clones and lacks some. The table includes about 140,000 clones, 89% detected once. This specimen consisted of peripheral blood, obtained on day 0 of AZD1222 vaccination. The origin of the receptors is an adult in good health.

V is TRBV5-5 and J is TRBJ1-6; D is unresolved. Germline V CDR1 and CDR2: SGHKS, YYEKEE (reference sequence). There are 15 residues in the CDR3. V was trimmed by 0 bases and J by 6 bases, leaving 10 bases between them. CDR3: CASSLVRKPNSPLHF. In DNA form, the CDR3 reads TGTGCCAGCAGCTTGGTGAGGAAACCTAATTCACCCCTCCACTTT. The whole variable domain, filled in from reference TRBV5-5 and TRBJ1-6, reads DAGVTQSPTHLIKTRGQQVTLRCSPISGHKSVSWYQQVLGQGPQFIFQYYEKEERGRGNFPDRFSARQFPNYSSELNVNALLLGDSALYLCASSLVRKPNSPLHFGNGTRLTVT.

The V gene is TRBV7-6, the J gene TRBJ2-7; 12 positions match TRBD2. After removal of 1 base from V and 6 bases from J, the junction contained 13 bases not matched to a gene. There are 18 residues in the CDR3. From germline, CDR1 is SGHVS and CDR2 FNYEAQ. The CDR3 nucleotides are TGTGCCAGCAGCTTAGTCGCTAGCGGGAGGGCCGCGCCAACCGAGCAGTACTTC. Its translation is CASSLVASGRAAPTEQYF.

The chain links TRBV14 to TRBJ2-3; TRBD2 matches at 11 bases. The junction had 5 bases not matched to a gene; V was cut back by 4 bases and J by 2 bases. Germline CDR1 is SGHDN and CDR2 is FVKESK. The CDR3 is made up of 16 amino acids. The CDR3 coding sequence is TGTGCCAGCAGCCGGAGACTAGCGGGGTTCACAGATACGCAGTATTTT. This encodes CASSRRLAGFTDTQYF.

The CDR3 region has the DNA TGTGCCACCAGCACAAAGATCGACAGGGGCTCTCGGGGGGCTAACTATGGCTACACCTTC. It yields the protein CATSTKIDRGSRGANYGYTF. The V call is TRBV15, the J call TRBJ1-2, with 8 positions matching TRBD1. Trimming removed 4 bases from V and 0 bases from J; junction bases left unmatched: 19. The CDR3 covers 20 residues. Germline CDR1 reads LNHNV; CDR2 reads YYDKDF (reference sequence).

V usage is TRBV5-1 and J usage is TRBJ1-3; D is unresolved. Looked up from germline, CDR1 is SGHRS and CDR2 is YFSETQ. Trimming stripped 4 bases from V and 2 bases from J, with 7 bases between. This CDR3 comprises 13 residues. CDR3 DNA sequence: TGCGCCAGCAGCCCGGAAACTGGAAACACCATATATTTT. It yields the protein CASSPETGNTIYF.

This clone showed up just once. The chain employs TRBV5-4 and TRBJ1-3; TRBD1 aligns across 8 bases. CDR1 and CDR2 (germline): SGHNT, YYREEE (reference sequence). The CDR3 extends over 17 amino acids. V was clipped by 0 bases and J by 1 base; unmatched bases: 6. The CDR3, as DNA: TGTGCCAGCAGCTTGGGAGGACAGGGCTCGTCTGGAAACACCATATATTTT. Its protein product is CASSLGGQGSSGNTIYF.

The CDR3 DNA follows: TGTGCCAGCAGTGAACCGGGACAGGGGCTCCGTGAGCAGTTCTTC. This codes for CASSEPGQGLREQFF. The chain uses TRBV6-1 and TRBJ2-1, with TRBD1 matching 10 bases. Germline CDR1 and CDR2: MNHNS and SASEGT. This CDR3 contains 15 residues. V trimming: 2 bases; J trimming: 9 bases; junction bases outside the gene matches: 7.

In DNA, the CDR3 is TGTGCCTGGAGCGCTACGAGCAATCAGCCCCAGCATTTT. This translates into CAWSATSNQPQHF. The chain has TRBV30 and TRBJ1-5; D gene unclear. This CDR3 comprises 13 residues. The germline CDR1 and CDR2 sequences are GTSNPN and SVGIG (reference sequence). Trimming cost V 3 bases and J 1 base, with 7 bases left between them.

This clone has a handful of counts. This CDR3 reads CASSWGLAKSYEQYF. CDR3 nucleotide sequence: TGTGCCAGCAGTTGGGGACTAGCGAAGTCCTACGAGCAGTACTTC. The V and J genes are TRBV6-2 or TRBV6-3 and TRBJ2-7, with 10 positions matching TRBD2. In germline, CDR1 is MNHEY, CDR2 SVGEGT. The trim removed 4 bases at V and 1 base at J, leaving 4 bases unmatched. The CDR3 is 15 amino acids.

The rearrangement uses TRBV27 and TRBJ1-2, with 10 bases lining up with TRBD1. Germline V lookup: CDR1 MNHEY, CDR2 SMNVEV (reference sequence). The V gene end was trimmed by 5 bases and the J gene end by 4 bases; junction bases not matched to a gene: 7. The CDR3 covers 15 residues. CDR3 nucleotides: TGTGCCAGCAGTCCCCGGACAGGGGGTATCTATGGCTACACCTTC. Its translation is CASSPRTGGIYGYTF.

The rearrangement links TRBV13 to TRBJ2-4; 7 nucleotides line up with TRBD1. The length of the CDR3 is 17 residues. Germline lookup yields CDR1 PRHDT and CDR2 FYEKMQ (reference sequence). Trimming at V came to 6 bases and at J to 3 bases, leaving 14 bases not matched to a gene. The CDR3 nucleotides read TGTGCCAGCAGTCTGGCACAGGGGAATTACTACAAAAACATTCAGTACTTC. Its translation is CASSLAQGNYYKNIQYF.

The chain joins TRBV10-3 to TRBJ1-2; 7 bases fit TRBD1. CDR1 ENHRY and CDR2 SYGVKD come from the germline V gene. The CDR3 loop spans 15 amino acids. J lost 3 bases, V lost 2 bases, and 6 bases had no gene match. The CDR3 loop reads CAISEPNRGDYGYTF. The CDR3 DNA reads as TGTGCCATCAGTGAGCCGAACAGGGGCGACTATGGCTACACCTTC.

The chain has TRBV2 and TRBJ2-7; D perhaps matches TRBD2 (5 bases). From germline, CDR1 is SNHLY and CDR2 FYNNEI. Trimming shortened V by 5 bases and J by 7 bases, and 18 bases separated the two germline ends. This CDR3 has 14 residues. The CDR3 region is CASSLGVSLLEQYF. Written as DNA, the CDR3 is TGTGCCAGCAGTCTCGGGGTCTCTCTTCTAGAGCAGTACTTC.

This clone occurred a few times. CDR3 sequence: CASSLDAQNTEAFF. CDR3 in DNA: TGTGCCAGCAGCTTAGACGCCCAGAACACTGAAGCTTTCTTT. V is TRBV11-1 and J is TRBJ1-1; no clear D gene. The CDR3 loop spans 14 amino acids. Trimming removed 1 base from V and 1 base from J, with 7 bases in between. Germline loops: CDR1 SGHAT, CDR2 FQDESV (reference sequence).

This chain links TRBV16 with TRBJ2-6, with D perhaps matching TRBD2 (7 bases). Trimming stripped 4 bases from V and 0 bases from J, with 13 bases between. The CDR3 spans 17 residues. Germline CDR1 and CDR2: KGHSY and FQNENV. CDR3 nucleotides: TGTGCCAGCAGCCCGACGCGGGGGCGCTCTGGGGCCAACGTCCTGACTTTC. This sequence encodes CASSPTRGRSGANVLTF.

This chain connects TRBV6-2 or TRBV6-3 to TRBJ2-1; 12 bases map to TRBD2. Germline V gives CDR1 MNHEY, CDR2 SVGEGT. Trimming at V came to 2 bases and at J to 7 bases, leaving 3 bases not matched to a gene. CDR3 length equals 15 residues. CDR3 region: CASSYGTSGWNEQFF. In nucleotides, the CDR3 is TGTGCCAGCAGTTACGGGACTAGCGGGTGGAATGAGCAGTTCTTC.

This rearrangement joins TRBV7-8 to TRBJ1-5; 7 nucleotides match TRBD1. Trimming cost V 5 bases and J 7 bases; bases outside gene matches: 11. The CDR3 runs to 15 residues. The germline CDR1 and CDR2 sequences are SGHVS and FQNEAQ. Here the CDR3 DNA reads TGTGCCAGCAGCCCGTCTCAGGGGGATCACCAGCCCCAGCATTTT. This translates into CASSPSQGDHQPQHF.

The V gene is TRBV4-3, the J gene TRBJ2-1; unclear D gene. V lost 4 bases, J lost 7 bases, and 5 bases lay in between. This CDR3 is built from 11 residues. Germline V gene sequence: CDR1 LGHNA, CDR2 YSLEER. CDR3 DNA: TGCGCCAGCAGCCTCCGAAATGAGCAGTTCTTC. Translation: CASSLRNEQFF.

This sequence joins TRBV6-1 and TRBJ2-3, with D perhaps TRBD1 (6 bases). CDR3 length equals 16 residues. V was trimmed by 3 bases and J by 6 bases, leaving 19 bases between them. Germline V gene sequence: CDR1 MNHNS, CDR2 SASEGT. As DNA, the CDR3 is TGTGCCAGCAGTGACCCAGGGGCATCCGACATGGATACGCAGTATTTT. This translates into CASSDPGASDMDTQYF.

The V gene is TRBV5-8, the J gene TRBJ1-1, with D possibly TRBD1 on 5 matching bases. The germline V gene has CDR1 SGHTS and CDR2 YDEGEE. This CDR3 region has 13 residues. Trimming pared 0 bases from V and 6 bases from J, leaving 9 bases between. The CDR3 sequence is CASSLVGTAEAFF. The CDR3 DNA sequence: TGTGCCAGCAGCTTGGTAGGGACCGCTGAAGCTTTCTTT.

The chain couples TRBV27 to TRBJ1-3; no firm D call. Germline loops: CDR1 MNHEY, CDR2 SMNVEV (reference sequence). V lost 5 bases and J lost 4, with 9 bases in between. The CDR3 loop spans 13 amino acids. The CDR3 sequence: CASSPHGGNTIYF. CDR3 coding DNA: TGTGCCAGCAGTCCCCATGGGGGAAACACCATATATTTT.

The genes are TRBV3-1 (or the pseudogene TRBV3-2) and TRBJ1-3; 7 bases line up with TRBD1. This CDR3 region has 19 residues. J was trimmed by 1 base and V by 3 bases; bases with no gene match: 15. Germline assignment: CDR1 LGHDT and CDR2 YNNKEL (reference sequence). The CDR3 DNA is TGTGCCAGCAGCCACCGAAGTCCCGGGACAGCCACATCTGGAAACACCATATATTTT. Protein product: CASSHRSPGTATSGNTIYF.